Listed below are T cell receptor beta chains from one sample, sequenced in a study of cytomegalovirus exposure and HLA in healthy donors. Using immunoSEQ multiplex PCR, the repertoire was profiled, and TCRdb retains in-frame clones only, with some absent. In the table there are over 200,000 clones, around four fifths of which are singletons. Sequenced sample: PBMCs. Every receptor here comes from a woman aged 25 to 39 in good health and CMV-seropositive. The CDR3 runs from the conserved cysteine through the conserved F or W. Fields, in order: D gene, J gene, V gene, clone size, CDR3 protein, CDR3 DNA. D genes are given only for firm matches. Clone size appears in some rows only: once, few, many, or a class for an expanded clone.

D gene: NA; J gene: TRBJ2-7; V gene: TRBV19; clone size: NA; CDR3 protein: CASSISSGYEQYF; CDR3 DNA: TGTGCCAGTAGTATTTCATCCGGATACGAGCAGTACTTC
D gene: NA; J gene: TRBJ2-7; V gene: TRBV12-5; clone size: NA; CDR3 protein: CASGLAPLVDEQYF; CDR3 DNA: TGTGCTAGTGGTTTGGCCCCACTAGTAGACGAGCAGTACTTC
D gene: NA; J gene: TRBJ2-1; V gene: TRBV27; clone size: once; CDR3 protein: CASSFPGEANEQFF; CDR3 DNA: TGTGCCAGCAGTTTCCCGGGGGAGGCCAATGAGCAGTTCTTC
D gene: NA; J gene: TRBJ2-1; V gene: TRBV12-5; clone size: NA; CDR3 protein: CASGLLYNEQFF; CDR3 DNA: TGTGCTAGTGGACTACTATACAATGAGCAGTTCTTC
D gene: NA; J gene: TRBJ1-5; V gene: TRBV6-5; clone size: NA; CDR3 protein: CATTRSPNQPQHF; CDR3 DNA: TGTGCCACCACAAGGTCGCCGAATCAGCCCCAGCATTTT
D gene: NA; J gene: TRBJ1-5; V gene: TRBV20-1; clone size: NA; CDR3 protein: CSARDSDSWHF; CDR3 DNA: TGCAGTGCTAGAGATAGTGACAGTTGGCATTTT
D gene: NA; J gene: TRBJ2-1; V gene: TRBV7-2; clone size: NA; CDR3 protein: CASSLLTVEQFF; CDR3 DNA: TGTGCCAGCAGCTTGCTAACGGTTGAGCAGTTCTTC
D gene: NA; J gene: TRBJ1-3; V gene: TRBV2; clone size: once; CDR3 protein: CASSEWRGPGDTIYF; CDR3 DNA: TGTGCCAGCAGTGAATGGAGAGGGCCGGGAGACACCATATATTTT
D gene: NA; J gene: TRBJ2-3; V gene: TRBV7-9; clone size: once; CDR3 protein: CASSLAWQTDTQYF; CDR3 DNA: TGTGCCAGCAGCTTAGCCTGGCAGACAGATACGCAGTATTTT
D gene: NA; J gene: TRBJ2-2; V gene: TRBV9; clone size: once; CDR3 protein: CASSVGLVKELFF; CDR3 DNA: TGTGCCAGCAGCGTAGGCTTAGTAAAGGAGCTGTTTTTT
D gene: NA; J gene: TRBJ1-1; V gene: TRBV14; clone size: NA; CDR3 protein: CASSHGSEAFF; CDR3 DNA: TGTGCCAGCAGCCATGGGAGTGAAGCTTTCTTT
D gene: TRBD1; J gene: TRBJ2-2; V gene: TRBV7-9; clone size: NA; CDR3 protein: CASSSPWGQDKIAGELFF; CDR3 DNA: TGTGCCAGCAGCTCACCTTGGGGACAGGACAAGATAGCCGGGGAGCTGTTTTTT
D gene: TRBD1; J gene: TRBJ2-3; V gene: TRBV5-4; clone size: NA; CDR3 protein: CASSSRDRGFATQYF; CDR3 DNA: TGTGCCAGCAGTTCCCGGGACAGGGGTTTCGCTACGCAGTATTTT
D gene: NA; J gene: TRBJ2-7; V gene: TRBV6-6; clone size: NA; CDR3 protein: CASSYGPRSSYEQYF; CDR3 DNA: TGTGCCAGCAGTTACGGACCGAGGAGCTCCTACGAGCAGTACTTC
D gene: NA; J gene: TRBJ2-7; V gene: TRBV2; clone size: few; CDR3 protein: CASSPSPSLSSTYEQYF; CDR3 DNA: TGTGCCAGCAGCCCGTCCCCATCCCTCTCCTCCACCTACGAGCAGTACTTC
D gene: TRBD1; J gene: TRBJ1-5; V gene: TRBV13; clone size: NA; CDR3 protein: CASSYGQASNQPQHF; CDR3 DNA: TGTGCCAGCAGCTATGGACAGGCTAGCAATCAGCCCCAGCATTTT
D gene: NA; J gene: TRBJ2-5; V gene: TRBV6-1; clone size: NA; CDR3 protein: CASSRGETQYF; CDR3 DNA: TGTGCCAGCAGTAGAGGAGAGACCCAGTACTTC
D gene: NA; J gene: TRBJ1-1; V gene: TRBV15; clone size: few; CDR3 protein: CATSRGGRFTEAFF; CDR3 DNA: TGTGCCACCAGCAGAGGAGGCAGGTTCACTGAAGCTTTCTTT
D gene: NA; J gene: TRBJ1-4; V gene: TRBV5-4; clone size: NA; CDR3 protein: CASSFRGQGEKLFF; CDR3 DNA: TGTGCCAGCAGCTTTCGGGGGCAGGGTGAAAAACTGTTTTTT
D gene: NA; J gene: TRBJ2-5; V gene: TRBV2; clone size: few; CDR3 protein: CASRSNYQETQYF; CDR3 DNA: TGTGCCAGCAGGTCCAACTACCAAGAGACCCAGTACTTC
D gene: NA; J gene: TRBJ2-7; V gene: TRBV30; clone size: NA; CDR3 protein: CAWGDGSPDEQYF; CDR3 DNA: TGTGCCTGGGGGGACGGTTCCCCTGACGAGCAGTACTTC
D gene: NA; J gene: TRBJ1-2; V gene: TRBV28; clone size: few; CDR3 protein: CASSFLYGYTF; CDR3 DNA: TGTGCCAGCAGTTTCTTGTATGGCTACACCTTC
D gene: TRBD2; J gene: TRBJ2-1; V gene: TRBV30; clone size: once; CDR3 protein: CAWSAPSGGLAGNEQFF; CDR3 DNA: TGTGCCTGGAGTGCCCCATCAGGGGGACTAGCGGGAAATGAGCAGTTCTTC
D gene: NA; J gene: TRBJ1-5; V gene: TRBV7-2; clone size: NA; CDR3 protein: CASSLARTDYQPQHF; CDR3 DNA: TGTGCCAGCAGCTTAGCGCGGACAGACTATCAGCCCCAGCATTTT
D gene: NA; J gene: TRBJ1-5; V gene: TRBV4-3; clone size: NA; CDR3 protein: CASSQVDGQPQHF; CDR3 DNA: TGCGCCAGCAGCCAAGTTGATGGCCAGCCCCAGCATTTT
D gene: NA; J gene: TRBJ1-3; V gene: TRBV2; clone size: NA; CDR3 protein: CASSQSGNTIYF; CDR3 DNA: TGTGCCAGCAGTCAATCCGGAAACACCATATATTTT
D gene: NA; J gene: TRBJ1-1; V gene: TRBV25-1; clone size: once; CDR3 protein: CASSGLGTTEAFF; CDR3 DNA: TGTGCCAGCAGTGGACTGGGGACCACTGAAGCTTTCTTT
D gene: TRBD2; J gene: TRBJ2-1; V gene: TRBV27; clone size: NA; CDR3 protein: CASSLSGGVNEQFF; CDR3 DNA: TGTGCCAGCAGCCTGAGTGGGGGGGTCAATGAGCAGTTCTTC
D gene: NA; J gene: TRBJ2-3; V gene: TRBV25-1; clone size: NA; CDR3 protein: CASSEWRGTDTQYF; CDR3 DNA: TGTGCCAGCAGTGAATGGCGAGGTACAGATACGCAGTATTTT
D gene: NA; J gene: TRBJ2-1; V gene: TRBV10-1; clone size: NA; CDR3 protein: CASSESTGLNEQFF; CDR3 DNA: TGCGCCAGCAGTGAGTCGACAGGCCTGAATGAGCAGTTCTTC
D gene: TRBD1; J gene: TRBJ1-5; V gene: TRBV2; clone size: few; CDR3 protein: CASSVGQGRQPQHF; CDR3 DNA: TGTGCCAGCAGTGTGGGACAGGGGCGTCAGCCCCAGCATTTT
D gene: NA; J gene: TRBJ2-6; V gene: TRBV6-4; clone size: NA; CDR3 protein: CASSDSRAGANVLTF; CDR3 DNA: TGTGCCAGCAGTGACTCGAGGGCTGGGGCCAACGTCCTGACTTTC
D gene: NA; J gene: TRBJ2-1; V gene: TRBV9; clone size: NA; CDR3 protein: CASSAPGMRNEQFF; CDR3 DNA: TGTGCCAGCAGCGCTCCAGGGATGAGAAATGAGCAGTTCTTC
D gene: TRBD2; J gene: TRBJ2-1; V gene: TRBV2; clone size: once; CDR3 protein: CASRGTSGAYNEQFF; CDR3 DNA: TGTGCCAGCAGAGGGACTAGCGGGGCGTACAATGAGCAGTTCTTC
D gene: NA; J gene: TRBJ1-1; V gene: TRBV7-9; clone size: NA; CDR3 protein: CASITPTVNTEAFF; CDR3 DNA: TGTGCCAGCATCACACCGACAGTGAACACTGAAGCTTTCTTT
D gene: TRBD1; J gene: TRBJ2-7; V gene: TRBV11-2; clone size: NA; CDR3 protein: CASSFPETGAYEQYF; CDR3 DNA: TGTGCCAGCAGCTTTCCTGAGACAGGGGCGTACGAGCAGTACTTC
D gene: NA; J gene: TRBJ1-2; V gene: TRBV11-3; clone size: NA; CDR3 protein: CASSLLKSYGYTF; CDR3 DNA: TGTGCCAGCAGCTTACTAAAATCCTATGGCTACACCTTC
D gene: NA; J gene: TRBJ2-5; V gene: TRBV2; clone size: NA; CDR3 protein: CASLLQETQYF; CDR3 DNA: TGTGCCAGCCTCCTTCAAGAGACCCAGTACTTC
D gene: NA; J gene: TRBJ2-7; V gene: TRBV6-5; clone size: NA; CDR3 protein: CATINPGTGDEQYF; CDR3 DNA: TGTGCCACCATAAATCCCGGGACTGGGGACGAGCAGTACTTC
D gene: NA; J gene: TRBJ2-7; V gene: TRBV5-8; clone size: NA; CDR3 protein: CASSLGQSKRGEQYF; CDR3 DNA: TGTGCCAGCAGCTTAGGACAGTCTAAGCGAGGCGAGCAGTACTTC
D gene: NA; J gene: TRBJ2-1; V gene: TRBV2; clone size: NA; CDR3 protein: CASKPPGGGPTYNEQFF; CDR3 DNA: TGTGCCAGCAAACCCCCCGGGGGCGGGCCGACCTACAATGAGCAGTTCTTC
D gene: TRBD1; J gene: TRBJ2-4; V gene: TRBV7-9; clone size: NA; CDR3 protein: CASSPRTGDYIQYF; CDR3 DNA: TGTGCCAGCAGCCCAAGGACAGGGGATTACATTCAGTACTTC
D gene: NA; J gene: TRBJ2-2; V gene: TRBV15; clone size: NA; CDR3 protein: CATSRDPRSGELFF; CDR3 DNA: TGTGCCACCAGCAGAGATCCCAGATCCGGGGAGCTGTTTTTT
D gene: NA; J gene: TRBJ1-1; V gene: TRBV28; clone size: once; CDR3 protein: CASIARAEAFF; CDR3 DNA: TGTGCCAGCATCGCCCGGGCCGAAGCTTTCTTT
D gene: TRBD2; J gene: TRBJ2-1; V gene: TRBV11-2; clone size: NA; CDR3 protein: CASGTSGRYNEQFF; CDR3 DNA: TGTGCCAGCGGGACTAGCGGGAGGTACAATGAGCAGTTCTTC
D gene: NA; J gene: TRBJ2-7; V gene: TRBV5-1; clone size: NA; CDR3 protein: CASSPLMWAADGQYF; CDR3 DNA: TGCGCCAGCAGCCCCTTGATGTGGGCAGCTGACGGGCAGTACTTC
D gene: TRBD1; J gene: TRBJ2-7; V gene: TRBV13; clone size: NA; CDR3 protein: CASSEHGTGDFYEQYF; CDR3 DNA: TGTGCCAGCAGCGAGCATGGGACAGGAGATTTCTACGAGCAGTACTTC
D gene: TRBD2; J gene: TRBJ2-3; V gene: TRBV18; clone size: NA; CDR3 protein: CASSGLAGVADTQYF; CDR3 DNA: TGTGCCAGCTCGGGACTAGCGGGAGTTGCTGATACGCAGTATTTT
D gene: NA; J gene: TRBJ1-2; V gene: TRBV4-1; clone size: once; CDR3 protein: CASSPHAIRDKLGYTF; CDR3 DNA: TGCGCCAGCAGCCCACATGCAATACGGGACAAGTTAGGCTACACCTTC
D gene: NA; J gene: TRBJ2-1; V gene: TRBV30; clone size: NA; CDR3 protein: CAWGAQVAVNEQFF; CDR3 DNA: TGTGCCTGGGGGGCGCAGGTAGCGGTCAATGAGCAGTTCTTC
D gene: NA; J gene: TRBJ2-6; V gene: TRBV5-6; clone size: NA; CDR3 protein: CASSLRSNLYSGANVLTF; CDR3 DNA: TGTGCCAGCAGCTTGCGATCTAACCTCTACTCTGGGGCCAACGTCCTGACTTTC
D gene: NA; J gene: TRBJ2-7; V gene: TRBV5-4; clone size: NA; CDR3 protein: CASSPDPGREQYF; CDR3 DNA: TGTGCCAGCAGCCCGGACCCAGGTAGGGAGCAGTACTTC
D gene: NA; J gene: TRBJ1-1; V gene: TRBV5-1; clone size: NA; CDR3 protein: CASSAALGQRMNTEAFF; CDR3 DNA: TGCGCCAGCAGCGCCGCTTTAGGACAGCGCATGAACACTGAAGCTTTCTTT
D gene: NA; J gene: TRBJ2-5; V gene: TRBV9; clone size: NA; CDR3 protein: CASTIGGGSQETQYF; CDR3 DNA: TGTGCCAGCACCATTGGGGGTGGCAGCCAAGAGACCCAGTACTTC
D gene: TRBD2; J gene: TRBJ2-2; V gene: TRBV2; clone size: NA; CDR3 protein: CASSVGTRNTGELFF; CDR3 DNA: TGTGCCAGCAGTGTGGGGACTAGAAACACCGGGGAGCTGTTTTTT